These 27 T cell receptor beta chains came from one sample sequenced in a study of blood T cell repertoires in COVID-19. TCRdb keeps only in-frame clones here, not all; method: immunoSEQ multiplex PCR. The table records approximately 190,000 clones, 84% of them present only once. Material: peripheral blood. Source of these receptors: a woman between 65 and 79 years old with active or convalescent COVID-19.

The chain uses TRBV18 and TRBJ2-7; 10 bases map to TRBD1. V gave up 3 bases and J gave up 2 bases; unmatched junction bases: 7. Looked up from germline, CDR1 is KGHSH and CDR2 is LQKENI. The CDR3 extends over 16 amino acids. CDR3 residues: CASSPATGGYAYEQYF. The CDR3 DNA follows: TGTGCCAGCTCACCCGCGACAGGGGGCTACGCCTACGAGCAGTACTTC.

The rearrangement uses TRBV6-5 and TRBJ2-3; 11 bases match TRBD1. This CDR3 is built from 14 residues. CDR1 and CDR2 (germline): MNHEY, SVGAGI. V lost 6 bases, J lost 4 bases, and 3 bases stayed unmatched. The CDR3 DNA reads TGTGCCAGCAGGCGGACAGGGGGCTCAGATACGCAGTATTTT. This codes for CASRRTGGSDTQYF.

CDR3 residues: CASSDYSGEQFF. The CDR3 DNA is TGTGCCAGCAGTGACTACTCAGGCGAGCAGTTCTTC. The chain uses TRBV6-4 and TRBJ2-1; D ambiguous. Looked up from germline, CDR1 is MRHNA and CDR2 is SNTAGT. Trimming shortened V by 1 base and J by 10 bases, and 8 bases separated the two germline ends. This CDR3 region has 12 residues.

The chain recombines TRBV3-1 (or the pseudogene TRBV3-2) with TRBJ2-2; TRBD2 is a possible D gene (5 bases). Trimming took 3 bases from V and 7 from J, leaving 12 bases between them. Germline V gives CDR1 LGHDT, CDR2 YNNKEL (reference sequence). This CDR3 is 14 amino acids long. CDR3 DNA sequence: TGTGCCAGCAGCCAGGCGTTGGGGAGCGGGGAGCTGTTTTTT. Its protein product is CASSQALGSGELFF.

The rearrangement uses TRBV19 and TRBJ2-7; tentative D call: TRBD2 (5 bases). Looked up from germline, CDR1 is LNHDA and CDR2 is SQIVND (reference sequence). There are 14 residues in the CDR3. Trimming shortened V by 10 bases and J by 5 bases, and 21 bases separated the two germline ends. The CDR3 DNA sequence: TGTGCCACCAAACCCCGACTACATGCCGACGAGCAGTACTTC. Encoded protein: CATKPRLHADEQYF.

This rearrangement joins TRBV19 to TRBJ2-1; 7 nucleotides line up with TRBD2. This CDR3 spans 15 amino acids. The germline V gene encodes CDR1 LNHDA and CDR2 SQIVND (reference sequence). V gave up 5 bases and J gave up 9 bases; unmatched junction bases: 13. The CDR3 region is CASSARAGEKVEQFF. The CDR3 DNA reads TGTGCCAGTAGTGCTCGGGCGGGAGAGAAAGTTGAGCAGTTCTTC.

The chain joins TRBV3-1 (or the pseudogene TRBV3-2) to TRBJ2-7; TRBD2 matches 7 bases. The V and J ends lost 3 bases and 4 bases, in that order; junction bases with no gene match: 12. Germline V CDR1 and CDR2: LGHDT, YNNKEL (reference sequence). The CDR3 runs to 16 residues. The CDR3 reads CASSQGAAGAIYEQYF. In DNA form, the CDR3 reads TGTGCCAGCAGCCAGGGCGCTGCGGGAGCGATATACGAGCAGTACTTC.

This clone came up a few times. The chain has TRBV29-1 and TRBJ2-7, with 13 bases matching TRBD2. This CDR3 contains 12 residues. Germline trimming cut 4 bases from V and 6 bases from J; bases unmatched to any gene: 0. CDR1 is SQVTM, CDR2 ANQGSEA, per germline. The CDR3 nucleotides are TGCAGCGTTGGGACTAGCGGGAGCGAGCAGTACTTC. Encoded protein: CSVGTSGSEQYF.

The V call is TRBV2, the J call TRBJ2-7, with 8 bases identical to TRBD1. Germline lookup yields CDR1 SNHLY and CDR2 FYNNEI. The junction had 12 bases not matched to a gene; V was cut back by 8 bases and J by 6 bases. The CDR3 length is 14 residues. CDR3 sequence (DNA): TGTGCCAGCCCGGGGACAGGCGGTTCTCGCGAGCAGTACTTC. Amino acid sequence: CASPGTGGSREQYF. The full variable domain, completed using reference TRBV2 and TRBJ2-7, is EPEVTQTPSHQVTQMGQEVILRCVPISNHLYFYWYRQILGQKVEFLVSFYNNEISEKSEIFDDQFSVERPDGSNFTLKIRSTKLEDSAMYFCASPGTGGSREQYFGPGTRLTVT.

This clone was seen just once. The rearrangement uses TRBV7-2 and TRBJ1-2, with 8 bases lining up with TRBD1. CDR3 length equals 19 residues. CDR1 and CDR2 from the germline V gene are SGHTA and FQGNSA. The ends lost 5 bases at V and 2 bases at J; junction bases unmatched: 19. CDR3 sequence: CASSRQGRSGAPRNYGYTF. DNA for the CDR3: TGTGCCAGCAGCAGACAGGGGCGGTCCGGGGCCCCCCGGAACTATGGCTACACCTTC.

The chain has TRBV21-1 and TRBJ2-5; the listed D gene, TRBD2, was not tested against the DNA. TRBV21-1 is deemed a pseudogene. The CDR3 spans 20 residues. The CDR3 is CASSKAPRGLAGQRQETQYF. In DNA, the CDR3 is TGTGCCAGCAGCAAAGCACCGAGGGGACTAGCGGGACAAAGGCAAGAGACCCAGTACTTC.

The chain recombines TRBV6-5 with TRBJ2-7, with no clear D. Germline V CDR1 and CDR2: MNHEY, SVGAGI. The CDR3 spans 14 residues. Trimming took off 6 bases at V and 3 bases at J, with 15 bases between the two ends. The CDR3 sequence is CASRLSRILYEQYF. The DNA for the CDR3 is TGTGCCAGCAGGCTAAGTAGAATCCTCTACGAGCAGTACTTC.

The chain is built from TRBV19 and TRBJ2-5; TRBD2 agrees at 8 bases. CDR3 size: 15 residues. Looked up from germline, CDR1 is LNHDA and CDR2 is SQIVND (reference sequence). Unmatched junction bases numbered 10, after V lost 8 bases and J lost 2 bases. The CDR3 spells CASSPGAGVQETQYF. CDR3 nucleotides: TGTGCCAGTTCCCCAGGAGCGGGAGTACAAGAGACCCAGTACTTC. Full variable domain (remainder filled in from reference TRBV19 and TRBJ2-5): DGGITQSPKYLFRKEGQNVTLSCEQNLNHDAMYWYRQDPGQGLRLIYYSQIVNDFQKGDIAEGYSVSREKKESFPLTVTSAQKNPTAFYLCASSPGAGVQETQYFGPGTRLLVL.

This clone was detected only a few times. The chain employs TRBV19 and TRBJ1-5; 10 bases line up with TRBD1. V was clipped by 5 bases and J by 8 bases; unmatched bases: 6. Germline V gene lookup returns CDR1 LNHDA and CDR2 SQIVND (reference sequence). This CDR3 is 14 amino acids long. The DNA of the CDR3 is TGTGCCAGTAGTGACAGGGGGCGGGCTGAGCCCCAGCATTTT. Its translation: CASSDRGRAEPQHF.

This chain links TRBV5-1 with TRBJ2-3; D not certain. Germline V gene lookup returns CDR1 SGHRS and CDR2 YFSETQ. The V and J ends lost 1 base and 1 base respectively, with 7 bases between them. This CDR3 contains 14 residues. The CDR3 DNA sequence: TGCGCCAGCAGCTTGCTCCCTCGCACAGATACGCAGTATTTT. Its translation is CASSLLPRTDTQYF.

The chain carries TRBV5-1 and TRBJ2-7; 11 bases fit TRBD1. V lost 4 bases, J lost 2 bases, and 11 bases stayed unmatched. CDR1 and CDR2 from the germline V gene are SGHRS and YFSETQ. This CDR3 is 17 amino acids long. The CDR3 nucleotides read TGCGCCAGCAGCATTGGACAGGGGGCCTCTTACCCCTACGAGCAGTACTTC. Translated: CASSIGQGASYPYEQYF. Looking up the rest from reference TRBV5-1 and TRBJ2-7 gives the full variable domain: KAGVTQTPRYLIKTRGQQVTLSCSPISGHRSVSWYQQTPGQGLQFLFEYFSETQRNKGNFPGRFSGRQFSNSRSEMNVSTLELGDSALYLCASSIGQGASYPYEQYFGPGTRLTVT.

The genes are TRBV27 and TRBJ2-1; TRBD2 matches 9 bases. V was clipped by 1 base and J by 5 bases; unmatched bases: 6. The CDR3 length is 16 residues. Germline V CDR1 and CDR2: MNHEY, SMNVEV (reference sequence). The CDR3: CASSLLGREGHNEQFF. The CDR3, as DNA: TGTGCCAGCAGTTTATTGGGGCGGGAGGGCCACAATGAGCAGTTCTTC.

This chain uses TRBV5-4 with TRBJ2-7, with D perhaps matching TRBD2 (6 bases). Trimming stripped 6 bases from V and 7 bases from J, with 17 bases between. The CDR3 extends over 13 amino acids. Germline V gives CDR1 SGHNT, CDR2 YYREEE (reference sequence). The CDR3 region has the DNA TGTGCCAGCACGAGGGAGGCTCAGAGGGAGCAGTACTTC. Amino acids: CASTREAQREQYF.

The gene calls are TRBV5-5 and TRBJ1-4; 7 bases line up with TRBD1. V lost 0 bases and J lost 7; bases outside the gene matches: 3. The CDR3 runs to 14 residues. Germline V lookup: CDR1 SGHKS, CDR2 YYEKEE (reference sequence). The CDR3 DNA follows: TGTGCCAGCAGCTTGGACAGGGGAGGTGAAAAACTGTTTTTT. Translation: CASSLDRGGEKLFF.

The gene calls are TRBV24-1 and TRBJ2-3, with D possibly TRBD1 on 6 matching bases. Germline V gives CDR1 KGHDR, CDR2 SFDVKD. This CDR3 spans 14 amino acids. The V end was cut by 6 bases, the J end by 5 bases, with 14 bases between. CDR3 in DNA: TGTGCCACCAGTACTTACAGGGTGGTAGATACGCAGTATTTT. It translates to CATSTYRVVDTQYF.

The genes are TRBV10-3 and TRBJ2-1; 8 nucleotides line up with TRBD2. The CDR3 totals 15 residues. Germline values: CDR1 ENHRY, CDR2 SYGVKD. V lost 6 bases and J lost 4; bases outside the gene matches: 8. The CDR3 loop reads CAISGSGSVYNEQFF. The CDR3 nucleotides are TGTGCCATCAGCGGGAGCGGGAGCGTATACAATGAGCAGTTCTTC.

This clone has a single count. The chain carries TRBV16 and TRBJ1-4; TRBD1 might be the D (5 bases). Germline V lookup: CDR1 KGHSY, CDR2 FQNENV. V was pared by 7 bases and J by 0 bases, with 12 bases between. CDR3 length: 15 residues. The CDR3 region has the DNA TGTGCCAGCACCGTGGACATCGCAACTAATGAAAAACTGTTTTTT. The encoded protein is CASTVDIATNEKLFF.

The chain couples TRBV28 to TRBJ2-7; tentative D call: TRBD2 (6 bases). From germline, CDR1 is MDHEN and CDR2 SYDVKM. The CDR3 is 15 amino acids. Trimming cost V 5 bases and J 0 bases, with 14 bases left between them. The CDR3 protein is CASSISGLSSYEQYF. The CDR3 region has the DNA TGTGCCAGCAGTATAAGCGGGCTCAGCTCCTACGAGCAGTACTTC.

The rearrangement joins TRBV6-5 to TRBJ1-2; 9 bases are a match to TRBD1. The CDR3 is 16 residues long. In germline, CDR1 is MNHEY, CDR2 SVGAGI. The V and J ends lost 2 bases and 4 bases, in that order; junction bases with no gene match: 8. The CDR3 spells CASSYTRQGVAYGYTF. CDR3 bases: TGTGCCAGCAGTTACACCAGACAGGGGGTCGCCTATGGCTACACCTTC.

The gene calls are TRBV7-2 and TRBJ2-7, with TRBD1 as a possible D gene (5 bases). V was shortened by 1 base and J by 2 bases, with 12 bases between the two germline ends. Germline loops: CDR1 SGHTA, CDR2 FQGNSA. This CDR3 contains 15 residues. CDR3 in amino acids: CASSLGPQGAYEQYF. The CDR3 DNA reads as TGTGCCAGCAGCTTAGGTCCCCAGGGCGCCTACGAGCAGTACTTC. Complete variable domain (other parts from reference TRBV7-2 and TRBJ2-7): GAGVSQSPSNKVTEKGKDVELRCDPISGHTALYWYRQSLGQGLEFLIYFQGNSAPDKSGLPSDRFSAERTGGSVSTLTIQRTQQEDSAVYLCASSLGPQGAYEQYFGPGTRLTVT.

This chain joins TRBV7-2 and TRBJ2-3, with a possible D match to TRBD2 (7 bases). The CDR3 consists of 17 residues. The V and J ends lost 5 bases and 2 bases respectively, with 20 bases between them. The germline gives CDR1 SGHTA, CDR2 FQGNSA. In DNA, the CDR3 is TGTGCCAGCAGCCAGGGGCCAGCGGGACTTATCACAGATACGCAGTATTTT. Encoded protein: CASSQGPAGLITDTQYF. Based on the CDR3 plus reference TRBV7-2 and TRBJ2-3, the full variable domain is GAGVSQSPSNKVTEKGKDVELRCDPISGHTALYWYRQSLGQGLEFLIYFQGNSAPDKSGLPSDRFSAERTGGSVSTLTIQRTQQEDSAVYLCASSQGPAGLITDTQYFGPGTRLTVL.

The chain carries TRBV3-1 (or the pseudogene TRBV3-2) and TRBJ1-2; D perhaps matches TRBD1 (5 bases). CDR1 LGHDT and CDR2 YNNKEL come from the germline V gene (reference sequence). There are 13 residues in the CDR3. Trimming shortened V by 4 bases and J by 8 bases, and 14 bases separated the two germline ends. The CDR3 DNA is TGTGCCAGCAGCCGCCAGGCCTCAGGGGGCTACACCTTC. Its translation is CASSRQASGGYTF.